A selection of T cell receptor beta chains follows, all from one sample in a study of blood T cell repertoires in COVID-19. The data were produced by immunoSEQ multiplex PCR, yet TCRdb's version contains in-frame clones alone and is incomplete. The profile shows fewer than 200,000 clones, about 86% of them singletons. Material for sequencing was peripheral blood. These receptors were taken from a woman aged 70-85 years with COVID-19, enrolled during active disease. CDR3s include the opening cysteine and the closing phenylalanine or tryptophan. Fields, in order: J gene, D gene, clone size, V gene, CDR3 DNA, CDR3 protein. D genes are given only for firm matches. Not every row has a clone size; where given, it reads once, few, many or a size class.

J gene: TRBJ1-2; D gene: -; clone size: -; V gene: TRBV6-6; CDR3 DNA: TGTGCCAGCAGGCTACAGGGCAACTATGGCTACACCTTC; CDR3 protein: CASRLQGNYGYTF
J gene: TRBJ2-5; D gene: TRBD2; clone size: -; V gene: TRBV7-9; CDR3 DNA: TGTGCCAGCAGCTTGACTAGCGGGAACCACCAAGAGACCCAGTACTTC; CDR3 protein: CASSLTSGNHQETQYF
J gene: TRBJ1-1; D gene: -; clone size: -; V gene: TRBV28; CDR3 DNA: TGTGCCAGCAGTCCCGACAGGCCGAACACTGAAGCTTTCTTT; CDR3 protein: CASSPDRPNTEAFF
J gene: TRBJ1-5; D gene: -; clone size: -; V gene: TRBV12-3/TRBV12-4; CDR3 DNA: TGTGCCAGCAGTTTAGTTCAGGGTCAGCCCCAGCATTTT; CDR3 protein: CASSLVQGQPQHF
J gene: TRBJ2-7; D gene: TRBD2; clone size: -; V gene: TRBV6-5; CDR3 DNA: TGTGCCAGCAGTCGTCGGACTAGCGAGTCCTACGAGCAGTACTTC; CDR3 protein: CASSRRTSESYEQYF
J gene: TRBJ2-6; D gene: -; clone size: -; V gene: TRBV18; CDR3 DNA: TGTGCCAGCTCCAGCAGGCTCTCTGGGGCCAACGTCCTGACTTTC; CDR3 protein: CASSSRLSGANVLTF
J gene: TRBJ2-7; D gene: TRBD1; clone size: few; V gene: TRBV7-9; CDR3 DNA: TGTGCCAGCAGCCAAACGGCGGTCAGGGGGTACGAGCAGTACTTC; CDR3 protein: CASSQTAVRGYEQYF
J gene: TRBJ2-7; D gene: TRBD2; clone size: -; V gene: TRBV10-3; CDR3 DNA: TGTGCCATCAGTGGGCTAGCGGGAGCCTTTTACGAGCAGTACTTC; CDR3 protein: CAISGLAGAFYEQYF
J gene: TRBJ2-7; D gene: -; clone size: -; V gene: TRBV7-8; CDR3 DNA: TGTGCCAGCAGCCGAGACCGGACGGGAGACAGCTCCTACGAGCAGTACTTC; CDR3 protein: CASSRDRTGDSSYEQYF
J gene: TRBJ1-1; D gene: -; clone size: -; V gene: TRBV15; CDR3 DNA: TGTGCCACCAGGTGGGGACAGAACACTGAAGCTTTCTTT; CDR3 protein: CATRWGQNTEAFF
J gene: TRBJ1-1; D gene: -; clone size: few; V gene: TRBV5-4; CDR3 DNA: TGTGCCAGCAGCCCCCAACCATGGGGCGGGAACACTGAAGCTTTCTTT; CDR3 protein: CASSPQPWGGNTEAFF
J gene: TRBJ1-2; D gene: TRBD1; clone size: -; V gene: TRBV28; CDR3 DNA: TGTGCCAGCAGTCTAGGGACAGGGGGCGCGTGGAACTATGGCTACACCTTC; CDR3 protein: CASSLGTGGAWNYGYTF
J gene: TRBJ2-1; D gene: TRBD2; clone size: -; V gene: TRBV27; CDR3 DNA: TGTGCCAGCAGTTTAACCCCTGGCGGGACTAGTAAGGACAATGAGCAGTTCTTC; CDR3 protein: CASSLTPGGTSKDNEQFF
J gene: TRBJ2-6; D gene: TRBD1; clone size: -; V gene: TRBV2; CDR3 DNA: TGTGCCAGCAGTGAAGCGCCCGGGACAGGGTTCTCTGGGGCCAACGTCCTGACTTTC; CDR3 protein: CASSEAPGTGFSGANVLTF
J gene: TRBJ2-2; D gene: TRBD2; clone size: -; V gene: TRBV11-2; CDR3 DNA: TGTGCCAGCAGCTTAGTACTAGCGGGAGGTGCCGGGGAGCTGTTTTTT; CDR3 protein: CASSLVLAGGAGELFF
J gene: TRBJ2-1; D gene: -; clone size: -; V gene: TRBV3-1/TRBV3-2; CDR3 DNA: TGTGCCAGCAGCCGAATAAGTGCCCACACGAGGAATGAGCAGTTCTTC; CDR3 protein: CASSRISAHTRNEQFF
J gene: TRBJ2-1; D gene: TRBD1; clone size: -; V gene: TRBV13; CDR3 DNA: TGTGCCAGCAGCGGGGGACAGAGCAATGAGCAGTTCTTC; CDR3 protein: CASSGGQSNEQFF
J gene: TRBJ1-1; D gene: -; clone size: -; V gene: TRBV30; CDR3 DNA: TGTGCCTGGAGTGTATATCTGAACACTGAAGCTTTCTTT; CDR3 protein: CAWSVYLNTEAFF
J gene: TRBJ2-7; D gene: -; clone size: -; V gene: TRBV18; CDR3 DNA: TGTGCCAGCTCACCACCAATGGGCAGGGGATCCTACGAGCAGTACTTC; CDR3 protein: CASSPPMGRGSYEQYF
J gene: TRBJ2-2; D gene: -; clone size: once; V gene: TRBV6-4; CDR3 DNA: TGTGCCAGCAGTTCAACTAGTTCGGGGGAGCTGTTTTTT; CDR3 protein: CASSSTSSGELFF
J gene: TRBJ2-2; D gene: -; clone size: -; V gene: TRBV28; CDR3 DNA: TGTGCCAGCAGTTTTCTCCACAGGGTATCCGGGGAGCTGTTTTTT; CDR3 protein: CASSFLHRVSGELFF
J gene: TRBJ2-3; D gene: -; clone size: few; V gene: TRBV18; CDR3 DNA: TGTGCCAGCTCACCACCCTTCACAGATACGCAGTATTTT; CDR3 protein: CASSPPFTDTQYF
J gene: TRBJ1-5; D gene: -; clone size: -; V gene: TRBV30; CDR3 DNA: TGTGCCTGGTCCGGACAGCCTAATCAGCCCCAGCATTTT; CDR3 protein: CAWSGQPNQPQHF
J gene: TRBJ2-2; D gene: -; clone size: -; V gene: TRBV5-1; CDR3 DNA: TGCGCCAGCAGCCAGGGACTGTTGCCCATCACCGCCACCGGGGAGCTGTTTTTT; CDR3 protein: CASSQGLLPITATGELFF
J gene: TRBJ2-7; D gene: TRBD2; clone size: -; V gene: TRBV5-4; CDR3 DNA: TGTGCCAGCAGCCCCATAGCGGGAGGTTACGAGCAGTACTTC; CDR3 protein: CASSPIAGGYEQYF
J gene: TRBJ2-1; D gene: TRBD2; clone size: -; V gene: TRBV27; CDR3 DNA: TGTGCCAGCAGATACCTGACTAGCGGGAGAGGCAATGAGCAGTTCTTC; CDR3 protein: CASRYLTSGRGNEQFF
J gene: TRBJ1-2; D gene: -; clone size: -; V gene: TRBV7-9; CDR3 DNA: TGTGCCAGCAGCTACTCGACAGGCCACTATGGCTACACCTTC; CDR3 protein: CASSYSTGHYGYTF
J gene: TRBJ2-7; D gene: TRBD1; clone size: -; V gene: TRBV3-1/TRBV3-2; CDR3 DNA: TGTGCCAGCAGCCAAGATCGGCGACAGGGGCGGAACGAGCAGTACTTC; CDR3 protein: CASSQDRRQGRNEQYF
J gene: TRBJ1-3; D gene: -; clone size: -; V gene: TRBV5-4; CDR3 DNA: TGTGTCAGCAGCTTGACAGGCACTGGTTATGGAAACACCATATATTTT; CDR3 protein: CVSSLTGTGYGNTIYF
J gene: TRBJ2-7; D gene: -; clone size: -; V gene: TRBV20-1; CDR3 DNA: TGCAGTGCTAGTAGGTCGGGGTTGGACTACGAGCAGTACTTC; CDR3 protein: CSASRSGLDYEQYF
J gene: TRBJ2-7; D gene: -; clone size: once; V gene: TRBV7-2; CDR3 DNA: TGTGCCAGCAGCCTCGTTGGGGACATCTACGAGCAGTACTTC; CDR3 protein: CASSLVGDIYEQYF
J gene: TRBJ1-4; D gene: -; clone size: -; V gene: TRBV30; CDR3 DNA: TGTGCCTGGAGAGGGTACCGGGGTGGTAATGAAAAACTGTTTTTT; CDR3 protein: CAWRGYRGGNEKLFF
J gene: TRBJ1-2; D gene: -; clone size: -; V gene: TRBV15; CDR3 DNA: TGTGCCACCAGCAGAGATATCGTCCGGAGCAACTATGGCTACACCTTC; CDR3 protein: CATSRDIVRSNYGYTF
J gene: TRBJ2-7; D gene: -; clone size: -; V gene: TRBV28; CDR3 DNA: TGTGCCAGCAGCGAACAGGGGAGGTACGAGCAGTACTTC; CDR3 protein: CASSEQGRYEQYF
J gene: TRBJ2-7; D gene: TRBD1; clone size: -; V gene: TRBV27; CDR3 DNA: TGTGCCAGCAGTTTGGACGCCACTGCTGGGACAGGGGGCGAGCAGTACTTC; CDR3 protein: CASSLDATAGTGGEQYF
J gene: TRBJ1-1; D gene: TRBD1; clone size: -; V gene: TRBV28; CDR3 DNA: TGTGCCAGCACTCAGAAGTGGGACAGCAACTTGAACGCTGAAGCTTTCTTT; CDR3 protein: CASTQKWDSNLNAEAFF
J gene: TRBJ1-2; D gene: TRBD1; clone size: -; V gene: TRBV6-5; CDR3 DNA: TGTGCCAGCAACGTGGTCGGACAGGGGGGTTATGGCTACACCTTC; CDR3 protein: CASNVVGQGGYGYTF
J gene: TRBJ2-1; D gene: -; clone size: -; V gene: TRBV3-1/TRBV3-2; CDR3 DNA: TGTGCCAGCAGCCAAGATCATCGTTCGGGAGAGGCGTTCTTC; CDR3 protein: CASSQDHRSGEAFF
J gene: TRBJ2-7; D gene: TRBD1; clone size: -; V gene: TRBV3-1/TRBV3-2; CDR3 DNA: TGTGCCAGCAGCCACCGGGACAGCTCCTACGAGCAGTACTTC; CDR3 protein: CASSHRDSSYEQYF
J gene: TRBJ2-3; D gene: TRBD2; clone size: few; V gene: TRBV5-5; CDR3 DNA: TGTGCCAGCAGCTCCCTCAGCGGGAGTACCACAGATACGCAGTATTTT; CDR3 protein: CASSSLSGSTTDTQYF
J gene: TRBJ2-7; D gene: TRBD2; clone size: -; V gene: TRBV7-2; CDR3 DNA: TGTGCCAGCAGCAACCGGCCTAGCGGGGCCTACGAGCAGTACTTC; CDR3 protein: CASSNRPSGAYEQYF
J gene: TRBJ2-2; D gene: TRBD2; clone size: -; V gene: TRBV5-6; CDR3 DNA: TGTGCCAGCAGCCCTGGGACTAGCGGGAAGGTCGGGGAGCTGTTTTTT; CDR3 protein: CASSPGTSGKVGELFF
J gene: TRBJ1-1; D gene: -; clone size: -; V gene: TRBV7-2; CDR3 DNA: TGTGCCAGCAGCCTTGTCCCAGGTATGGACACTGAAGCTTTCTTT; CDR3 protein: CASSLVPGMDTEAFF
J gene: TRBJ2-1; D gene: -; clone size: -; V gene: TRBV5-4; CDR3 DNA: TGTGCCAGCAGACCGATGGGGGCCCTGGAGTTCTTC; CDR3 protein: CASRPMGALEFF
J gene: TRBJ2-7; D gene: TRBD1; clone size: -; V gene: TRBV5-1; CDR3 DNA: TGCGCCAGCAGCTTGGCTTCGGGACAGGGATCCTACGAGCAGTACTTC; CDR3 protein: CASSLASGQGSYEQYF
J gene: TRBJ1-1; D gene: TRBD1; clone size: -; V gene: TRBV5-8; CDR3 DNA: TGTGCCAGCAGCCCGGACAGGGGGCGAGTCACTGAAGCTTTCTTT; CDR3 protein: CASSPDRGRVTEAFF
J gene: TRBJ2-1; D gene: TRBD2; clone size: -; V gene: TRBV5-1; CDR3 DNA: TGCGCCAGCAGCTTGACGACTAGCCCTAGTGATCATGAGCAGTTCTTC; CDR3 protein: CASSLTTSPSDHEQFF
J gene: TRBJ1-5; D gene: TRBD1; clone size: once; V gene: TRBV19; CDR3 DNA: TGTGCCAGTAGTGGGACAGGGGGTCGTCAGCCCCAGCATTTT; CDR3 protein: CASSGTGGRQPQHF
J gene: TRBJ1-2; D gene: -; clone size: -; V gene: TRBV11-2; CDR3 DNA: TGTGCCAGCAGCTTAAACATGGAGGGATATGGCTACACCTTC; CDR3 protein: CASSLNMEGYGYTF
J gene: TRBJ1-1; D gene: TRBD1; clone size: -; V gene: TRBV28; CDR3 DNA: TGTGCCAGCAGTTTAACCTTCCTGCAGGGGGTAGAGAACACTGAAGCTTTCTTT; CDR3 protein: CASSLTFLQGVENTEAFF
J gene: TRBJ1-6; D gene: -; clone size: -; V gene: TRBV30; CDR3 DNA: TGTGCCTGGAGTGGAGCCAGCCCCGGCGGGTCACCCCTCCACTTT; CDR3 protein: CAWSGASPGGSPLHF